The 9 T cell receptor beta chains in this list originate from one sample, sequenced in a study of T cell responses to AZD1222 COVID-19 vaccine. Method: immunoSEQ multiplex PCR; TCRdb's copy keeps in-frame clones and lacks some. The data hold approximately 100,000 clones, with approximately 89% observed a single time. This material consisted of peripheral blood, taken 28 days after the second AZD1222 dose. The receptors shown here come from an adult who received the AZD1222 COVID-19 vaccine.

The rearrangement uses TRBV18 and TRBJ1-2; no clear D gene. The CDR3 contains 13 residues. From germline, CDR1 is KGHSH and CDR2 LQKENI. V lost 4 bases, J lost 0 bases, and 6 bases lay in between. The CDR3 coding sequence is TGTGCCAGCTCACATGGGTCTAACTATGGCTACACCTTC. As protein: CASSHGSNYGYTF.

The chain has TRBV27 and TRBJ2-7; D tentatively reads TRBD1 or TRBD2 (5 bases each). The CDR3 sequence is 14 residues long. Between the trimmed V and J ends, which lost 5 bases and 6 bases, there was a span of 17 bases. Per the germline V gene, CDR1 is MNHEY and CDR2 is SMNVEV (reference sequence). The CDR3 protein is CASSTRDLPGEQYF. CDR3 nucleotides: TGTGCCAGCAGTACCCGGGACCTCCCCGGCGAGCAGTACTTC.

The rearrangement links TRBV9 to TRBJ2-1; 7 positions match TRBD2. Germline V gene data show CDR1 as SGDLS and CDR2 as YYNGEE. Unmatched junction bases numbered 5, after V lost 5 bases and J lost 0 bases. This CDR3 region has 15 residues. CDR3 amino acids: CASSSSGPSYNEQFF. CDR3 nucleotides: TGTGCCAGCAGTTCTAGCGGACCCTCCTACAATGAGCAGTTCTTC.

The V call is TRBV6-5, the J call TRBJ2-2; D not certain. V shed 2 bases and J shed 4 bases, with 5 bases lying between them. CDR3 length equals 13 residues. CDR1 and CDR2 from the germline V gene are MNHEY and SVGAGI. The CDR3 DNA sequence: TGTGCCAGCAGTTACCTACTCACCGGGGAGCTGTTTTTT. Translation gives CASSYLLTGELFF.

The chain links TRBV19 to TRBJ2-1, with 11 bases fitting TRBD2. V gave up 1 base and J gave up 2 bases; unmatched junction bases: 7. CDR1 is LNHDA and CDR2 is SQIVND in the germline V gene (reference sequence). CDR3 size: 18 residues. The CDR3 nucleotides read TGTGCCAGTAGTATAGCAGGGACTAGCGGTGCCGCCTACAATGAGCAGTTCTTC. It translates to CASSIAGTSGAAYNEQFF.

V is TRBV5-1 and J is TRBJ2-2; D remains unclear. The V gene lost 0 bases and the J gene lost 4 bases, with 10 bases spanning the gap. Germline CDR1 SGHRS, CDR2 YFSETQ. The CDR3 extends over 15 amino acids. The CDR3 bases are TGCGCCAGCAGCTTGGGTCCACAGAGCACCGGGGAGCTGTTTTTT. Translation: CASSLGPQSTGELFF.

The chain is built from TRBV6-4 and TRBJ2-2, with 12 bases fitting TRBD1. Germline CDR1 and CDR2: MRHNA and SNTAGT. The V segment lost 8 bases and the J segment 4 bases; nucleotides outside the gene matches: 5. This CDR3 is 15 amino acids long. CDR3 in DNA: TGTGCCAGCGCGGGACAGGGGGCTATCACCGGGGAGCTGTTTTTT. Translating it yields CASAGQGAITGELFF.

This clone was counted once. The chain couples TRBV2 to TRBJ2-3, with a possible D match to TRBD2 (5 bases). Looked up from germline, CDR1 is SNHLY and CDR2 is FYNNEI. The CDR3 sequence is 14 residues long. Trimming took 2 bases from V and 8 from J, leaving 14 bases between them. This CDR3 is CASSENDPRATQYF. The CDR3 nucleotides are TGTGCCAGCAGTGAAAACGACCCGAGGGCTACGCAGTATTTT.

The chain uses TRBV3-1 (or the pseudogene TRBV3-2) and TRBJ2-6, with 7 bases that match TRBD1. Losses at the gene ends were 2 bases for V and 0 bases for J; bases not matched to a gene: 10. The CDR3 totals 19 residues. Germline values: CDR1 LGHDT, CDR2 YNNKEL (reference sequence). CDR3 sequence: CASSQRKGTAFSGANVLTF. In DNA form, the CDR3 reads TGTGCCAGCAGCCAACGTAAGGGGACAGCCTTCTCTGGGGCCAACGTCCTGACTTTC.